Each of the 20 T cell receptor beta chains below was sequenced from the same sample in a study of blood T cell repertoires in COVID-19. TCRdb's copy holds only in-frame clones and misses some; the assay was immunoSEQ multiplex PCR. In the table there are some 52,000 clones, over 75% of which are singletons. Sequenced material: peripheral blood. These receptors all come from a man in his sixties or seventies with acute or convalescent COVID-19.

This clone was recorded a few times. The rearrangement links TRBV7-6 to TRBJ2-2; a weak D match, TRBD2 (5 bases). This CDR3 comprises 16 residues. The V end was cut by 0 bases, the J end by 3 bases, with 11 bases between. From germline, CDR1 is SGHVS and CDR2 FNYEAQ. CDR3: CASSLAAGLDTGELFF. The CDR3 bases are TGTGCCAGCAGCTTAGCTGCAGGACTTGACACCGGGGAGCTGTTTTTT. The whole variable domain, filled in from reference TRBV7-6 and TRBJ2-2, reads GAGVSQSPRYKVTKRGQDVALRCDPISGHVSLYWYRQALGQGPEFLTYFNYEAQQDKSGLPNDRFSAERPEGSISTLTIQRTEQRDSAMYRCASSLAAGLDTGELFFGEGSRLTVL.

V gene TRBV5-1 combines with J gene TRBJ2-1; TRBD2 aligns across 7 bases. CDR3 length: 16 residues. The junction had 9 bases not matched to a gene; V was cut back by 4 bases and J by 2 bases. From germline, CDR1 is SGHRS and CDR2 YFSETQ. CDR3 amino acids: CASSLGLVGPYNEQFF. In DNA, the CDR3 is TGCGCCAGCAGCCTCGGACTAGTTGGGCCCTACAATGAGCAGTTCTTC.

The chain uses TRBV7-2 and TRBJ2-3; D perhaps matches TRBD2 (5 bases). This CDR3 has 12 amino acids. V was trimmed by 5 bases and J by 4 bases, leaving 7 bases between them. Germline V lookup: CDR1 SGHTA, CDR2 FQGNSA. The CDR3 DNA sequence: TGTGCCAGCAGCCCACTAGCAGATACGCAGTATTTT. Amino acid sequence: CASSPLADTQYF.

This chain uses TRBV3-1 (or the pseudogene TRBV3-2) with TRBJ2-1; 8 nucleotides agree with TRBD2. V was pared by 5 bases and J by 7 bases, with 10 bases of the junction left unmatched. The CDR3 consists of 15 residues. The germline gives CDR1 LGHDT, CDR2 YNNKEL (reference sequence). CDR3 region: CASSSGTSNPNEQFF. DNA of the CDR3: TGTGCCAGCAGCTCCGGGACTAGTAATCCTAATGAGCAGTTCTTC.

The V and J genes are TRBV29-1 and TRBJ2-1; TRBD2 is a possible D gene (6 bases). CDR3 size: 12 residues. Trimming removed 3 bases at V and 5 bases at J, with 8 bases between. CDR1 is SQVTM, CDR2 ANQGSEA, per germline. The CDR3: CSVDLAHNEQFF. CDR3 nucleotides: TGCAGCGTTGATCTAGCGCACAATGAGCAGTTCTTC.

The chain combines TRBV5-1 with TRBJ2-7; possible D gene TRBD1, 6 bases. Trimming pared 3 bases from V and 4 bases from J, leaving 11 bases between. The CDR3 has 13 residues. Germline V gene lookup returns CDR1 SGHRS and CDR2 YFSETQ. The CDR3 coding sequence is TGCGCCAGCAGCTGGACAGAGATATACGAGCAGTACTTC. It yields the protein CASSWTEIYEQYF.

With respect to this clone: The junction shows a germline mismatch at one end, possibly a read error. This chain joins TRBV7-7 and TRBJ2-6; 10 positions agree with TRBD1. From germline, CDR1 is SSHAT and CDR2 FNYEAQ (reference sequence). The CDR3 length is 18 residues. CDR3 sequence reads: CASSPRTGGFSGANVLTF. Here the CDR3 DNA reads TGTGCTAGCAGCCCACGGACAGGGGGGTTTTCGGGGGCCAACGTCCTGACTTTC.

The J gene is TRBJ2-3, the V gene TRBV5-1, with 7 positions matching TRBD1. Germline CDR1 is SGHRS and CDR2 is YFSETQ. CDR3 length: 13 amino acids. V shed 1 base and J 6 bases; nucleotides not matched to a gene: 2. Here the CDR3 reads CASSLTDRDTQYF. As DNA, the CDR3 is TGCGCCAGCAGCTTGACGGACAGGGATACGCAGTATTTT.

The chain is built from TRBV9 and TRBJ1-1; 10 bases match TRBD1. The J segment lost 4 bases and the V segment lost 0 bases, leaving 6 bases of the junction unmatched. Germline V lookup: CDR1 SGDLS, CDR2 YYNGEE. The CDR3 is 16 amino acids. As DNA, the CDR3 is TGTGCCAGCAGCGTAGCTTCCTGGACAGGGGGCACTGAAGCTTTCTTT. Amino acids: CASSVASWTGGTEAFF.

The chain combines TRBV7-9 with TRBJ1-3, with TRBD1 as a possible D gene (6 bases). The CDR3 extends over 14 amino acids. Germline-derived CDR1 and CDR2 are SEHNR and FQNEAQ (reference sequence). V lost 9 bases and J 1 base, leaving 13 bases between the germline ends. The CDR3, as DNA: TGTGCCAGTAAACACAGGGAGTCTGGAAACACCATATATTTT. It is translated as CASKHRESGNTIYF.

This chain joins TRBV6-2 or TRBV6-3 and TRBJ1-2; 11 nucleotides agree with TRBD1. V was pared by 6 bases and J by 4 bases, with 7 bases of the junction left unmatched. This CDR3 is 15 amino acids long. Germline V CDR1 and CDR2: MNHEY, SVGEGT. Here the CDR3 reads CASSQGQGAVYGYTF. CDR3 DNA: TGTGCCAGCAGCCAAGGACAGGGGGCGGTCTATGGCTACACCTTC.

The chain carries TRBV4-1 and TRBJ2-5; D remains unclear. CDR3 length: 11 residues. Germline CDR1 reads MGHRA; CDR2 reads YSYEKL. Trimming removed 5 bases at V and 5 bases at J, with 6 bases between. CDR3 residues: CASSVQETQYF. The CDR3 region has the DNA TGCGCCAGCAGCGTTCAGGAGACCCAGTACTTC.

The chain links TRBV7-9 to TRBJ2-2; 7 bases align to TRBD1. This CDR3 region has 16 residues. The germline gives CDR1 SEHNR, CDR2 FQNEAQ (reference sequence). V lost 5 bases, J lost 0 bases, and 6 bases stayed unmatched. The CDR3 reads CASSPGQPTNTGELFF. DNA for the CDR3: TGTGCCAGCAGCCCGGGACAGCCTACGAACACCGGGGAGCTGTTTTTT. Drawing the rest from reference TRBV7-9 and TRBJ2-2, the complete variable domain is DTGVSQNPRHKITKRGQNVTFRCDPISEHNRLYWYRQTLGQGPEFLTYFQNEAQLEKSRLLSDRFSAERPKGSFSTLEIQRTEQGDSAMYLCASSPGQPTNTGELFFGEGSRLTVL.

The DNA of the CDR3 is TGTGCCAGCAGCTTGGGGACTAGCGGGGGGGCCATCGATACGCAGTATTTT. Its translation: CASSLGTSGGAIDTQYF. The chain employs TRBV11-3 and TRBJ2-3, with 16 nucleotides matching TRBD2. Per germline, CDR1 SGHNT and CDR2 YENEEA. The ends lost 3 bases at V and 6 bases at J; junction bases unmatched: 6. The CDR3 has 17 residues.

The chain combines TRBV27 with TRBJ2-3; no reliable D call. The V gene's germline CDR1 is MNHEY and CDR2 SMNVEV (reference sequence). With 2 bases removed from V and 0 bases from J, the gap between germline ends came to 6 bases. The CDR3 extends over 14 amino acids. The CDR3 DNA reads as TGTGCCAGCAGTTTACGTCGGAGCACAGATACGCAGTATTTT. As protein: CASSLRRSTDTQYF.

Points on this clone: One end of the junction is discordant with germline, which a read error may explain. The chain uses TRBV6-2 or TRBV6-3 and TRBJ1-4; no clear D. CDR3 length: 14 amino acids. Germline values: CDR1 MNHEY, CDR2 SVGEGT. CDR3 protein: CASSRHLRDEELFF. CDR3 DNA: TGTGCCAGCAGCCGCCACTTGCGTGATGAAGAACTGTTTTTT.

This clone was seen once. The CDR3, as DNA: TGTGCCAGCGCCGGGACAGCGAATGAAAAACTGTTTTTT. It translates to CASAGTANEKLFF. The rearrangement uses TRBV2 and TRBJ1-4; 7 bases are shared with TRBD1. This CDR3 has 13 residues. Trimming removed 8 bases from V and 5 bases from J; junction bases left unmatched: 5. Germline CDR1 and CDR2: SNHLY and FYNNEI.

J is TRBJ2-7 and V is TRBV21-1; the table names TRBD1, a call not compared with the DNA. TRBV21-1 is noted as a pseudogene. The CDR3 length is 13 residues. This CDR3 reads CASSKESRTEQYF. Here the CDR3 DNA reads TGTGCCAGCAGCAAGGAAAGTCGGACAGAGCAGTACTTC.

V usage is TRBV19 and J usage is TRBJ2-2; tentative D call: TRBD1 (5 bases). The CDR3 has 13 residues. Trimming cost V 5 bases and J 6 bases, with 10 bases left between them. In germline, CDR1 is LNHDA, CDR2 SQIVND (reference sequence). For the CDR3, the DNA is TGTGCCAGTAGTGGGGCCCTGCCCGGGGAGCTGTTTTTT. This codes for CASSGALPGELFF. The whole variable domain, filled in from reference TRBV19 and TRBJ2-2, reads DGGITQSPKYLFRKEGQNVTLSCEQNLNHDAMYWYRQDPGQGLRLIYYSQIVNDFQKGDIAEGYSVSREKKESFPLTVTSAQKNPTAFYLCASSGALPGELFFGEGSRLTVL.

The chain links TRBV29-1 to TRBJ2-5, with 8 bases matching TRBD2. Germline trimming cut 8 bases from V and 2 bases from J; bases unmatched to any gene: 7. The CDR3 is made up of 13 amino acids. Per germline, CDR1 SQVTM and CDR2 ANQGSEA. CDR3 amino acids: CSSMTSEQETQYF. As DNA, the CDR3 is TGCAGCTCTATGACTAGCGAACAAGAGACCCAGTACTTC.